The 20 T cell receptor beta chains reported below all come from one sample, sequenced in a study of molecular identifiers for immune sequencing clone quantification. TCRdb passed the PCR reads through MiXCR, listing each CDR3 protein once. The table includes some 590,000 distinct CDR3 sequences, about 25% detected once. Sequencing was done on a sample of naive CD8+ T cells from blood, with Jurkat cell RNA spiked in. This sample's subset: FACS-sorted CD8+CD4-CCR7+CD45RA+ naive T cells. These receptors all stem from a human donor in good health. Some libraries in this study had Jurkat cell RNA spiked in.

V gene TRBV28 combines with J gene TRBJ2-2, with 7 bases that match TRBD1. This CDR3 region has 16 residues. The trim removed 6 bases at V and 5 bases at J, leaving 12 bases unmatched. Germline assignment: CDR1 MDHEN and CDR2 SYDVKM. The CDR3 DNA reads TGTGCCAGCAGCTTGGATCCGGGACAGAAGACCGGGGAGCTGTTTTTT. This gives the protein CASSLDPGQKTGELFF.

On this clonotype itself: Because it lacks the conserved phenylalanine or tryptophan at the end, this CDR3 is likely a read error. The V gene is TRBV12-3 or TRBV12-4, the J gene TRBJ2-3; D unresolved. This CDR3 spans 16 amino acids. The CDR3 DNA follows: TGTGCGAGCAGTTTTTCCAGGATCACTAGCACAGATACGCAGTATGTT. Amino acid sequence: CASSFSRITSTDTQYV.

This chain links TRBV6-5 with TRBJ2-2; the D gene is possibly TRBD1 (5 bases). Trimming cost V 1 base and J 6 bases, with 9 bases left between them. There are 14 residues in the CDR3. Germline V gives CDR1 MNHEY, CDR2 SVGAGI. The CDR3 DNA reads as TGTGCCAGCAGTTACTTTCAGGGTGCCGGGGAGCTGTTTTTT. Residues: CASSYFQGAGELFF.

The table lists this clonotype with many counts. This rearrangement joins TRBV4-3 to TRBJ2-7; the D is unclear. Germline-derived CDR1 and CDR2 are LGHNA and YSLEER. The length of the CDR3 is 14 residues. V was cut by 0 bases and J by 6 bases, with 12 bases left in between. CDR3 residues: CASSQDIGVAEQYF. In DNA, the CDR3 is TGCGCCAGCAGCCAAGATATTGGTGTGGCCGAGCAGTACTTC.

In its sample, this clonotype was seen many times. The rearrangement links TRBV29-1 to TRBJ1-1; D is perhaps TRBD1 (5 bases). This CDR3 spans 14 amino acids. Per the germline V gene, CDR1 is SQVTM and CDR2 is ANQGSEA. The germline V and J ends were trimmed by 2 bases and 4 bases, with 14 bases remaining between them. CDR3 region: CSVEYQGRSTEAFF. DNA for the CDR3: TGCAGCGTTGAATACCAGGGCAGGAGCACTGAAGCTTTCTTT. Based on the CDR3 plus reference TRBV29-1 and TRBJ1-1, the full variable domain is SAVISQKPSRDICQRGTSLTIQCQVDSQVTMMFWYRQQPGQSLTLIATANQGSEATYESGFVIDKFPISRPNLTFSTLTVSNMSPEDSSIYLCSVEYQGRSTEAFFGQGTRLTVV.

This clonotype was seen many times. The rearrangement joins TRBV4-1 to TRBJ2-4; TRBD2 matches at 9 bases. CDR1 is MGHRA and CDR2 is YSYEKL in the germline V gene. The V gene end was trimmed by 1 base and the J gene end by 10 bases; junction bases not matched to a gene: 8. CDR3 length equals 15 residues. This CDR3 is CASSQGSGRPWIQYF. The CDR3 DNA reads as TGCGCCAGCAGCCAAGGAAGCGGGAGGCCTTGGATTCAGTACTTC.

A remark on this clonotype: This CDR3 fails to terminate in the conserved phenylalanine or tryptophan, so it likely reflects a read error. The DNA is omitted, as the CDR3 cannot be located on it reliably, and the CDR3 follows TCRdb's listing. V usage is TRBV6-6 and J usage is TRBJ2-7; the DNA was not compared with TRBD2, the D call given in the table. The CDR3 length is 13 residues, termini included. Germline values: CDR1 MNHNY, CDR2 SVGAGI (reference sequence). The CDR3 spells CASSPPPPADLFC.

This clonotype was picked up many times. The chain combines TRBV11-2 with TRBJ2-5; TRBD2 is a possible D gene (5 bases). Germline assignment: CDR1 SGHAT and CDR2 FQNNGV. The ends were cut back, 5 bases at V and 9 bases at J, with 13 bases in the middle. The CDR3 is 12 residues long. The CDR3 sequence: CASSPAGRAQYF. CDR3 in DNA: TGTGCCAGCAGCCCCGCGGGTAGGGCCCAGTACTTC.

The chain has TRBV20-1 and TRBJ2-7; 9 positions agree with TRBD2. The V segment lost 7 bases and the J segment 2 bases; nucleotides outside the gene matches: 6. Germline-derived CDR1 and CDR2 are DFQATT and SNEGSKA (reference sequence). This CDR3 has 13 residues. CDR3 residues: CSVPSGTTYEQYF. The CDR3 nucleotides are TGCAGTGTCCCTAGCGGGACCACCTACGAGCAGTACTTC.

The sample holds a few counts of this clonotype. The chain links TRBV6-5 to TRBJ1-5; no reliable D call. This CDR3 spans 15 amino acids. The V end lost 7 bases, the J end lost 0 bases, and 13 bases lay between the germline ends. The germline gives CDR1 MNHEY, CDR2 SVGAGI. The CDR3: CASKNLEFSNQPQHF. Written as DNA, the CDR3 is TGTGCCAGCAAAAACCTAGAGTTTAGCAATCAGCCCCAGCATTTT.

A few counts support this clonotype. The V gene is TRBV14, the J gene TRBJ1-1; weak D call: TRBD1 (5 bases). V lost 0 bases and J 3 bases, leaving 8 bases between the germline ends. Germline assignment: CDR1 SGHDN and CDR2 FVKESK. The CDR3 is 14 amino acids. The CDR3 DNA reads TGTGCCAGCAGCCAAGACGGAGGGGACACTGAAGCTTTCTTT. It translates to CASSQDGGDTEAFF.

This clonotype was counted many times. This chain's CDR3 is CASSPRLGGYEQYF. The CDR3 DNA sequence: TGCGCCAGCAGCCCCCGGCTGGGGGGGTACGAGCAGTACTTC. V is TRBV4-1 and J is TRBJ2-7, with 7 nucleotides matching TRBD2. Germline V gene data show CDR1 as MGHRA and CDR2 as YSYEKL. V was clipped by 4 bases and J by 4 bases; unmatched bases: 7. The CDR3 spans 14 residues.

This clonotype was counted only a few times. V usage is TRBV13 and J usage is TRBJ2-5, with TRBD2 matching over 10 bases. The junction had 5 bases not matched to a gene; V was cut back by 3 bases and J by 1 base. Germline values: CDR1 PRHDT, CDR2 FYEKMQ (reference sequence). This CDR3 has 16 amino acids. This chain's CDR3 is CASSFELAGPQETQYF. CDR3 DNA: TGTGCCAGCAGCTTTGAACTAGCGGGGCCCCAAGAGACCCAGTACTTC.

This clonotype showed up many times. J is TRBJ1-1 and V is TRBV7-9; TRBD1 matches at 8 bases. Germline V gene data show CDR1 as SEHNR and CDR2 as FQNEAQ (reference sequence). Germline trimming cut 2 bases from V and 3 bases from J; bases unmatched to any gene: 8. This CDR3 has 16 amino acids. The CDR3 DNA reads TGTGCCAGCAGCTTACACCCTGACAGGGGTGACACTGAAGCTTTCTTT. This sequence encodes CASSLHPDRGDTEAFF.

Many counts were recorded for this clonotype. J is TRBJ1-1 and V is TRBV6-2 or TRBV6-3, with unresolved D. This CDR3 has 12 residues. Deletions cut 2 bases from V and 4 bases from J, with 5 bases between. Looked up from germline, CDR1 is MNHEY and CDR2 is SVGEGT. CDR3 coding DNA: TGTGCCAGCAGTTACGTGGGCACTGAAGCTTTCTTT. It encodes CASSYVGTEAFF.

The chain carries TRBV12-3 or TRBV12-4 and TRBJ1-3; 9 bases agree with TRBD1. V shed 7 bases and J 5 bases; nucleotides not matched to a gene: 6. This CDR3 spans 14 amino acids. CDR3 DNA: TGTGCCAGCACCGAGGGACAGGGACGAAACACCATATATTTT. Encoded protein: CASTEGQGRNTIYF.

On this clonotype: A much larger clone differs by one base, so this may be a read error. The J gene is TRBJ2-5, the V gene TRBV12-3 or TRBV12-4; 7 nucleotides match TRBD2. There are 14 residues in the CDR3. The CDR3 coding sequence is TGTGACAGCAGACTTTCTAGCGGCCAAGAGACCCAGTACTTC. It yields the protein CDSRLSSGQETQYF.

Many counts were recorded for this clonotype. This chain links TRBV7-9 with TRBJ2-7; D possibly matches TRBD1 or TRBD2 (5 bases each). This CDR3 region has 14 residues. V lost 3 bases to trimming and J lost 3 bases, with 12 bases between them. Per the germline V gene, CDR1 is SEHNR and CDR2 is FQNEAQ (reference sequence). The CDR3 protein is CASSLAGTIYEQYF. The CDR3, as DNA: TGTGCCAGCAGCTTGGCAGGGACGATCTACGAGCAGTACTTC.

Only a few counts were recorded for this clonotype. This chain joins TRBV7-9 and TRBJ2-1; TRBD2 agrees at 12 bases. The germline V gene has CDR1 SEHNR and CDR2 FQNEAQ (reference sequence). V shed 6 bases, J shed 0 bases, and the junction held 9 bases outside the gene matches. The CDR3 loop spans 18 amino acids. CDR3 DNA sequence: TGTGCCAGCAGGCCTCTAGCGGGGGGGCGAAGCTCCTACAATGAGCAGTTCTTC. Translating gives CASRPLAGGRSSYNEQFF.

The CDR3: CASSQGQGTNEKLFF. Here the CDR3 DNA reads TGCGCCAGCAGCCAAGGACAGGGGACTAATGAAAAACTGTTTTTT. This chain uses TRBV4-3 with TRBJ1-4; 8 positions agree with TRBD1. Germline assignment: CDR1 LGHNA and CDR2 YSLEER. This CDR3 contains 15 residues. Trimming took 1 base from V and 2 from J; bases not matched to a gene: 0.